The next 26 T cell receptor beta chains were all read from a single sample in a study of Tregs in tolerant kidney transplant recipients. Sequencing used immunoSEQ multiplex PCR; TCRdb keeps in-frame clones, though not all of them. Its clone listing holds 25,000 to 35,000 clones. The material sequenced was CD8+ T cells from blood, taken before the transplant. These TCRs come from a human donor who received a combined kidney and bone marrow transplant.

Worth noting for this clone: The read is 3 residues too short to cover the CDR3 end, so that end is filled in from the germline J gene. The chain joins TRBV6-1 to TRBJ1-5; D perhaps matches TRBD1 (5 bases). The germline V gene encodes CDR1 MNHNS and CDR2 SASEGT. With 2 bases removed from V and 2 bases from J, the gap between germline ends came to 13 bases. The CDR3 extends over 16 amino acids. This CDR3 reads CASSEQGGVGNQPQHF. The sequenced CDR3 bases are TGTGCCAGCAGTGAACAGGGCGGGGTGGGCAATCAGCCC.

Turning to this clone: The read finishes 3 residues shy of the CDR3 end, and the germline J gene is used to complete it. The V gene is TRBV7-6, the J gene TRBJ1-6; D call uncertain. The CDR3 runs 13 residues. V was trimmed by 1 base and J by 11 bases, leaving 9 bases between them. The germline V gene encodes CDR1 SGHVS and CDR2 FNYEAQ. The covered CDR3 bases are TGTGCCAGCAGCTTAGGAGGGTTCCCACCC. Residues: CASSLGGFPP. The whole CDR3 protein reads CASSLGGFPPLHF.

Worth noting for this clone: The read terminates 3 residues before the CDR3 end, so the remaining end is supplied by the germline J gene. V gene TRBV19 combines with J gene TRBJ2-5, with TRBD2 identical over 8 bases. The CDR3 runs 17 residues. Germline CDR1 and CDR2: LNHDA and SQIVND (reference sequence). V lost 6 bases and J lost 3; bases outside the gene matches: 15. The part of the CDR3 DNA that was read is TGTGCCAGTAGGGAATGGATTCTAGCGGGTATGGAAGAGACC. Residues: CASREWILAGMEET. The whole CDR3 sequence reads CASREWILAGMEETQYF.

Partial CDR3 DNA: TGTGCCAGCAGCTTTGAGGGGACTGAA. This encodes CASSFEGTE. In full, the CDR3 reads CASSFEGTEAFF. This chain uses TRBV7-9 with TRBJ1-1; a weak D match, TRBD1 (5 bases). The CDR3 extends 3 residues past the end of the read, so its final part is completed from the germline J gene. Trimming removed 3 bases at V and 5 bases at J, with 7 bases between. The CDR3 loop spans 12 amino acids. Germline V gene lookup returns CDR1 SEHNR and CDR2 FQNEAQ (reference sequence).

As regards this clone: The observed sequence ends 3 residues before the CDR3 terminus, with the missing tail filled in from the germline J gene. The chain recombines TRBV7-9 with TRBJ2-2, with D possibly TRBD2 on 5 matching bases. CDR3 length: 15 residues. Germline CDR1 SEHNR, CDR2 FQNEAQ (reference sequence). With 2 bases removed from V and 2 bases from J, the gap between germline ends came to 9 bases. Partial CDR3 DNA: TGTGCCAGCAGCTTAAAGGACTCCAACACCGGGGAG. Protein sequence: CASSLKDSNTGE. In full, the CDR3 reads CASSLKDSNTGELFF.

On this clone: The sequenced fragment ends 3 residues before the CDR3 boundary, so the rest is inferred from the germline J gene. This sequence joins TRBV13 and TRBJ1-1, with unresolved D. Germline V gene sequence: CDR1 PRHDT, CDR2 FYEKMQ (reference sequence). Trimming shortened V by 4 bases and J by 5 bases, and 8 bases separated the two germline ends. The CDR3 consists of 12 residues. The CDR3 reads CASSSVETEAFF. Incomplete CDR3 DNA: TGTGCCAGCAGCTCGGTAGAGACTGAA.

Notes on this clone: The CDR3 end is not reached by the read, which stops 3 residues before it; the germline J gene fills it in. The chain employs TRBV10-1 and TRBJ1-1, with 12 nucleotides matching TRBD1. The CDR3 consists of 14 residues. Germline assignment: CDR1 WNHNN and CDR2 SYGVQD (reference sequence). The trim removed 10 bases at V and 4 bases at J, leaving 7 bases unmatched. The CDR3 sequence is CATSRDRGPTEAFF. Incomplete CDR3 DNA: TGCGCCACCAGCCGGGACAGGGGGCCCACTGAA.

A note on this clone: The CDR3 goes on 3 residues after the read ends, and that part is filled in from the germline J gene. This chain links TRBV12-3 or TRBV12-4 with TRBJ1-3; D remains unclear. The CDR3 totals 18 residues. V lost 6 bases and J lost 0, with 21 bases in between. The CDR3 bases that were read are TGTGCCAGCAGACCCCACGACGACATGGCCCGCTCTGGAAACACC. Its protein product is CASRPHDDMARSGNT. From start to end, the CDR3 is CASRPHDDMARSGNTIYF.

Of note for this clone: The observed sequence ends 3 residues before the CDR3 terminus, with the missing tail filled in from the germline J gene. The chain recombines TRBV6-1 with TRBJ2-7; D unclear. Germline-derived CDR1 and CDR2 are MNHNS and SASEGT. Trimming took 4 bases from V and 3 from J, leaving 13 bases between them. The CDR3 has 14 residues. The sequenced part of the CDR3 DNA is TGTGCCAGCAGTGTGGCAGGCCGAAGCTACGAG. This gives the protein CASSVAGRSYE. The full CDR3 sequence reads CASSVAGRSYEQYF.

On this clone itself: The CDR3 extends 3 residues past the end of the read, so its final part is completed from the germline J gene. The J gene is TRBJ2-7, the V gene TRBV7-6; 9 positions match TRBD1. Germline loops: CDR1 SGHVS, CDR2 FNYEAQ. The CDR3 sequence is 15 residues long. Trimming at V came to 2 bases and at J to 5 bases, leaving 7 bases not matched to a gene. Incomplete CDR3 DNA: TGTGCCAGCAGCTTAACGACAGGGGGGGGAGACGAG. Protein sequence: CASSLTTGGGDE. The whole CDR3 is CASSLTTGGGDEQYF. Supplemented by reference TRBV7-6 and TRBJ2-7, the full variable domain reads GAGVSQSPRYKVTKRGQDVALRCDPISGHVSLYWYRQALGQGPEFLTYFNYEAQQDKSGLPNDRFSAERPEGSISTLTIQRTEQRDSAMYRCASSLTTGGGDEQYFGPGTRLTVT.

Comments on this clone: The read comes to an end 3 residues before the CDR3 does, leaving the germline J gene to fill in the end. The chain joins TRBV6-2 or TRBV6-3 to TRBJ1-2, with a weak D call TRBD1 (5 bases). The CDR3 totals 17 residues. Germline V lookup: CDR1 MNHEY, CDR2 SVGEGT. V lost 2 bases and J 6 bases, leaving 22 bases between the germline ends. The sequenced CDR3 bases are TGTGCCAGCAGTTACGATTCGACAGCCCCGGAGTTCGATGGC. Its protein product is CASSYDSTAPEFDG. The CDR3 as a whole reads CASSYDSTAPEFDGYTF.

About this clone itself: The read terminates 3 residues ahead of where the CDR3 ends, so the germline J gene completes it. The J gene is TRBJ1-1, the V gene TRBV19; D gene unclear. V lost 8 bases, J lost 4 bases, and 26 bases lay in between. The CDR3 consists of 17 residues. Germline values: CDR1 LNHDA, CDR2 SQIVND (reference sequence). This CDR3 is CASGVISVRARVTEAFF. CDR3 DNA (partial): TGTGCCAGTGGAGTGATATCGGTGAGGGCCCGCGTCACTGAA.

Comments on this clone: The CDR3 end is not reached by the read, which stops 3 residues before it; the germline J gene fills it in. The chain is built from TRBV14 and TRBJ2-3; no definite D call. The CDR3 is 14 amino acids. Germline-derived CDR1 and CDR2 are SGHDN and FVKESK. The V and J ends lost 3 bases and 2 bases respectively, with 9 bases between them. Here the CDR3 reads CASSQPTITDTQYF. Partial CDR3 DNA: TGTGCCAGCAGCCAGCCCACTATCACAGATACG.

In regard to this clone: The observed sequence ends 3 residues before the CDR3 terminus, with the missing tail filled in from the germline J gene. The J gene is TRBJ1-1, the V gene TRBV5-1; possibly TRBD1 for D (6 bases). Between the trimmed V and J ends, which lost 7 bases and 4 bases, there was a span of 17 bases. Germline V CDR1 and CDR2: SGHRS, YFSETQ. The CDR3 sequence is 14 residues long. The sequenced part of the CDR3 DNA is TGCGCCAGCTACCCGGACAGTCCCGTCACTGAA. Amino acid sequence: CASYPDSPVTE. The whole CDR3 sequence reads CASYPDSPVTEAFF.

Points on this clone: The read gets to within 3 residues of the CDR3 end, and the germline J gene fills in the rest. The V and J genes are TRBV2 and TRBJ2-7, with TRBD1 matching over 10 bases. V was pared by 11 bases and J by 2 bases, with 18 bases of the junction left unmatched. Per germline, CDR1 SNHLY and CDR2 FYNNEI. CDR3 length: 17 amino acids. CDR3 DNA (partial): TGTGCCGGACTGCTAAAGACAGGGGGCTATGTTCCCTACGAG. It encodes CAGLLKTGGYVPYE. The whole CDR3 protein reads CAGLLKTGGYVPYEQYF.

Notes on this clone: Coverage ceases 3 residues before the CDR3 finishes, and the germline J gene fills in the end. The gene calls are TRBV30 and TRBJ2-6, with D possibly matching TRBD1 (6 bases). Germline V lookup: CDR1 GTSNPN, CDR2 SVGIG (reference sequence). This CDR3 is 15 amino acids long. Trimming took off 5 bases at V and 0 bases at J, with 11 bases between the two ends. CDR3 loop: CAWGRGISGANVLTF. Incomplete CDR3 DNA: TGTGCCTGGGGCAGGGGAATCTCTGGGGCCAACGTC.

Comment on this clone: From the germline J gene comes the end of the CDR3, since the read stops 3 residues before it. The chain recombines TRBV7-8 with TRBJ1-2; D uncertain. Looked up from germline, CDR1 is SGHVS and CDR2 is FQNEAQ. The V and J ends lost 5 bases and 6 bases respectively, with 25 bases between them. The CDR3 totals 17 residues. The sequenced CDR3 bases are TGTGCCAGCAGCCACCTGACGGGGTGGAAAAATGGGGATGGC. It specifies CASSHLTGWKNGDG. The CDR3 reads in full as CASSHLTGWKNGDGYTF.

In the case of this clone: Sequencing ends 3 residues short of the CDR3 end; the germline J gene provides the rest. The chain combines TRBV5-6 with TRBJ1-3; D is perhaps TRBD1 (5 bases). Trimming shortened V by 4 bases and J by 3 bases, and 11 bases separated the two germline ends. The germline CDR1 and CDR2 sequences are SGHDT and YYEEEE. This CDR3 spans 14 amino acids. Incomplete CDR3 DNA: TGTGCCAGCAGCCTCCCGACAGTTGGAAACACC. Translating it yields CASSLPTVGNT. The whole CDR3 protein is CASSLPTVGNTIYF.

As to this clone: The sequenced fragment ends 3 residues before the CDR3 boundary, so the rest is inferred from the germline J gene. V usage is TRBV30 and J usage is TRBJ2-1; D is perhaps TRBD2 (7 bases). Looked up from germline, CDR1 is GTSNPN and CDR2 is SVGIG (reference sequence). The CDR3 has 10 residues. Trimming shortened V by 8 bases and J by 8 bases, and 10 bases separated the two germline ends. The sequenced part of the CDR3 DNA is TGTGCCCGGGGGGCAGATGAG. Its translation is CARGADE. The complete CDR3 reads CARGADEQFF.

Comment on this clone: The observed sequence ends 3 residues before the CDR3 terminus, with the missing tail filled in from the germline J gene. The chain uses TRBV5-6 and TRBJ2-7, with D possibly TRBD1 on 7 matching bases. From germline, CDR1 is SGHDT and CDR2 YYEEEE. The CDR3 totals 13 residues. Trimming took 4 bases from V and 3 from J, leaving 11 bases between them. The covered CDR3 bases are TGTGCCAGCAGCCTGCGGGACAGCTACGAG. Translating it yields CASSLRDSYE. From start to end, the CDR3 is CASSLRDSYEQYF. Complete variable domain (other parts from reference TRBV5-6 and TRBJ2-7): DAGVTQSPTHLIKTRGQQVTLRCSPKSGHDTVSWYQQALGQGPQFIFQYYEEEERQRGNFPDRFSGHQFPNYSSELNVNALLLGDSALYLCASSLRDSYEQYFGPGTRLTVT.

Comments on this clone: Coverage ceases 3 residues before the CDR3 finishes, and the germline J gene fills in the end. The rearrangement joins TRBV19 to TRBJ2-2; TRBD2 aligns across 8 bases. The germline gives CDR1 LNHDA, CDR2 SQIVND (reference sequence). The CDR3 has 13 residues. The V segment lost 6 bases and the J segment 7 bases; nucleotides outside the gene matches: 4. The part of the CDR3 DNA that was read is TGTGCCAGTAGCGGGGGGGCCGGCGGGGAG. Encoded protein: CASSGGAGGE. In full, the CDR3 reads CASSGGAGGELFF.

On this clone: Sequencing ends 3 residues short of the CDR3 end; the germline J gene provides the rest. The J gene is TRBJ2-2, the V gene TRBV19; TRBD2 aligns across 14 bases. Per the germline V gene, CDR1 is LNHDA and CDR2 is SQIVND (reference sequence). There are 18 residues in the CDR3. V was pared by 0 bases and J by 5 bases, with 5 bases of the junction left unmatched. CDR3 bases read: TGTGCCAGTAGTATAGAGACTAGCGGGAGGGCATTTACCGGGGAG. It specifies CASSIETSGRAFTGE. The entire CDR3 reads CASSIETSGRAFTGELFF. Variable domain in full (rest from reference TRBV19 and TRBJ2-2): DGGITQSPKYLFRKEGQNVTLSCEQNLNHDAMYWYRQDPGQGLRLIYYSQIVNDFQKGDIAEGYSVSREKKESFPLTVTSAQKNPTAFYLCASSIETSGRAFTGELFFGEGSRLTVL.

On this clone itself: The read falls 3 residues short of the CDR3 end, and the missing part is taken from the germline J gene. The rearrangement joins TRBV5-6 to TRBJ1-1; D call uncertain. The CDR3 sequence is 12 residues long. Germline loops: CDR1 SGHDT, CDR2 YYEEEE. Trimming removed 6 bases from V and 6 bases from J, with 12 bases in between. CDR3 DNA (partial): TGTGCCAGCACCGGTTCCGAATCTGAA. As protein: CASTGSESE. The full CDR3 sequence reads CASTGSESEAFF. Drawing the rest from reference TRBV5-6 and TRBJ1-1, the complete variable domain is DAGVTQSPTHLIKTRGQQVTLRCSPKSGHDTVSWYQQALGQGPQFIFQYYEEEERQRGNFPDRFSGHQFPNYSSELNVNALLLGDSALYLCASTGSESEAFFGQGTRLTVV.

Concerning this clone: The read gets to within 3 residues of the CDR3 end, and the germline J gene fills in the rest. The V call is TRBV6-2 or TRBV6-3, the J call TRBJ2-3; 11 bases are a match to TRBD1. CDR1 and CDR2 (germline): MNHEY, SVGEGT. The CDR3 consists of 14 residues. J lost 6 bases, V lost 6 bases, and 5 bases had no gene match. Incomplete CDR3 DNA: TGTGCCAGCAGCCATGGACAGGGGGCGGATACG. Translated: CASSHGQGADT. The entire CDR3 reads CASSHGQGADTQYF.

Points on this clone: Read coverage stops 3 residues before the CDR3 terminus; the germline J gene supplies the remainder. The chain employs TRBV14 and TRBJ1-4; no reliable D call. Germline V CDR1 and CDR2: SGHDN, FVKESK. The CDR3 is 14 amino acids. V was trimmed by 2 bases and J by 7 bases, leaving 11 bases between them. This chain's CDR3 is CASSQFRSGEKLFF. The CDR3 bases that were read are TGTGCCAGCAGCCAATTCAGAAGTGGTGAAAAA.

A note on this clone: Read coverage stops 3 residues before the CDR3 terminus; the germline J gene supplies the remainder. This chain connects TRBV19 to TRBJ1-2, with D hard to call. V was clipped by 3 bases and J by 7 bases, with 15 bases between them. The CDR3 loop spans 14 amino acids. Germline CDR1 is LNHDA and CDR2 is SQIVND (reference sequence). The part of the CDR3 DNA that was read is TGTGCCAGTAGTATGGCGGTCACCGTAGTTGGC. It codes for CASSMAVTVVG. The full CDR3 protein is CASSMAVTVVGYTF. The full variable domain, with the rest looked up from reference TRBV19 and TRBJ1-2, is DGGITQSPKYLFRKEGQNVTLSCEQNLNHDAMYWYRQDPGQGLRLIYYSQIVNDFQKGDIAEGYSVSREKKESFPLTVTSAQKNPTAFYLCASSMAVTVVGYTFGSGTRLTVV.